Listed below are T cell receptor beta chains from one sample, sequenced in a study of blood T cell repertoires in COVID-19. The assay was immunoSEQ multiplex PCR, and TCRdb's table has in-frame clones only and misses some. The table has roughly 250,000 clones, approximately 83% seen once; the top ten hold approximately 10%. Sequenced: peripheral blood. Receptor source: a woman older than 75 with acute or convalescent COVID-19. The CDR3 runs from the conserved cysteine through the conserved F or W. Fields, in order: V gene, clone size, D gene, J gene, CDR3 protein, CDR3 DNA. The D gene is left open where the match is weak. Some rows have no size entry. The others give once, few or many, or a class for an expanded clone.

V: TRBV2; size: NA; D: NA; J: TRBJ1-1; CDR3: CASDMGFPPSSTEAFF; DNA: TGTGCCAGCGATATGGGCTTCCCCCCCTCCAGCACTGAAGCTTTCTTT
V: TRBV28; size: few; D: TRBD1; J: TRBJ2-7; CDR3: CASGDRTIRYEQYF; DNA: TGTGCCAGCGGGGACAGGACGATAAGATACGAGCAGTACTTC
V: TRBV28; size: once; D: NA; J: TRBJ1-5; CDR3: CASSLGSAKNQPQHF; DNA: TGTGCCAGCAGTTTAGGTTCTGCGAAAAATCAGCCCCAGCATTTT
V: TRBV6-5; size: NA; D: TRBD1; J: TRBJ1-1; CDR3: CASSRGQGGEAFF; DNA: TGTGCCAGCAGCCGAGGACAGGGGGGTGAAGCTTTCTTT
V: TRBV19; size: NA; D: NA; J: TRBJ1-5; CDR3: CASSSRAGGSQPQHF; DNA: TGTGCCAGTAGCTCCCGGGCGGGGGGAAGTCAGCCCCAGCATTTT
V: TRBV4-1; size: NA; D: NA; J: TRBJ1-5; CDR3: CASSQDAGKLNQPQHF; DNA: TGCGCCAGCAGCCAAGACGCAGGGAAATTAAATCAGCCCCAGCATTTT
V: TRBV4-2; size: NA; D: NA; J: TRBJ2-5; CDR3: CASSQVRAQETQYF; DNA: TGTGCCAGCAGCCAAGTCAGGGCCCAAGAGACCCAGTACTTC
V: TRBV7-3; size: NA; D: NA; J: TRBJ2-1; CDR3: CASSLSPGQLNEQFF; DNA: TGTGCCAGCAGCTTATCGCCCGGACAGCTAAATGAGCAGTTCTTC
V: TRBV28; size: NA; D: TRBD1; J: TRBJ1-5; CDR3: CASRGQGAEQPQHF; DNA: TGTGCCAGCAGGGGACAGGGGGCCGAACAGCCCCAGCATTTT
V: TRBV5-4; size: NA; D: TRBD1; J: TRBJ1-2; CDR3: CASSRDSYYGYTF; DNA: TGTGCCAGCAGCAGGGACAGTTACTATGGCTACACCTTC
V: TRBV5-1; size: NA; D: NA; J: TRBJ1-4; CDR3: CASSLLGGTNEKLFF; DNA: TGCGCCAGCAGCTTGTTGGGGGGGACTAATGAAAAACTGTTTTTT
V: TRBV7-9; size: NA; D: NA; J: TRBJ1-1; CDR3: CASSPQNRVGTEAFF; DNA: TGTGCCAGCAGCCCTCAAAACAGGGTGGGGACTGAAGCTTTCTTT
V: TRBV18; size: once; D: TRBD1; J: TRBJ2-7; CDR3: CASSPAGTGISYEQYF; DNA: TGTGCCAGCTCACCTGCCGGGACAGGGATCTCCTACGAGCAGTACTTC
V: TRBV15; size: NA; D: NA; J: TRBJ1-1; CDR3: CATSREGGGLSTEAFF; DNA: TGTGCCACCAGCAGAGAGGGGGGGGGCCTGAGCACTGAAGCTTTCTTT
V: TRBV16; size: few; D: NA; J: TRBJ1-3; CDR3: CASSQATASSGNTIYF; DNA: TGTGCCAGCAGCCAAGCGACAGCCAGCTCTGGAAACACCATATATTTT